Each of the 28 T cell receptor beta chains below was sequenced from the same sample in a study of T-cell memory formation after mild COVID-19. TCRdb reprocessed the 5' RACE reads via MiXCR and lists one record per CDR3 protein. The table records approximately 210,000 distinct CDR3 sequences, around 30% of them present only once. The sample was PBMCs or a T cell subset sorted from them (not recorded which). These receptors came from an adult woman who had mild COVID-19 (a few samples of this study predate the infection). Cell type and time point are not known.

The V and J genes are TRBV20-1 and TRBJ2-3; 9 bases align to TRBD2. The V gene's germline CDR1 is DFQATT and CDR2 SNEGSKA (reference sequence). Trimming cost V 5 bases and J 2 bases; bases outside gene matches: 5. The CDR3 runs 14 residues. The CDR3 is CSAQTSGYTDTQYF. CDR3 DNA sequence: TGCAGTGCTCAGACTAGCGGATACACAGATACGCAGTATTTT.

A few counts support this clonotype. The rearrangement links TRBV7-2 to TRBJ2-7; 7 positions match TRBD2. Germline assignment: CDR1 SGHTA and CDR2 FQGNSA. With V trimmed by 6 bases and J by 2 bases, 4 bases remained unmatched. The CDR3 has 13 amino acids. The CDR3 DNA reads as TGTGCCAGCAGTTCCCGGGAGGCCTACGAGCAGTACTTC. Protein: CASSSREAYEQYF. Supplemented by reference TRBV7-2 and TRBJ2-7, the full variable domain reads GAGVSQSPSNKVTEKGKDVELRCDPISGHTALYWYRQSLGQGLEFLIYFQGNSAPDKSGLPSDRFSAERTGGSVSTLTIQRTQQEDSAVYLCASSSREAYEQYFGPGTRLTVT.

This clonotype was found a few times. The chain carries TRBV4-1 and TRBJ2-1; tentative D call: TRBD2 (5 bases). Trimming took 0 bases from V and 13 from J, leaving 13 bases between them. The germline CDR1 and CDR2 sequences are MGHRA and YSYEKL. CDR3 length: 13 residues. The CDR3 region is CASSQEEAGSQFF. The CDR3 bases are TGCGCCAGCAGCCAAGAGGAGGCTGGGAGTCAGTTCTTC.

This chain links TRBV20-1 with TRBJ1-4; TRBD1 agrees at 7 bases. The CDR3 runs to 13 residues. Trimming at V came to 3 bases and at J to 9 bases, leaving 7 bases not matched to a gene. Germline V gene data show CDR1 as DFQATT and CDR2 as SNEGSKA (reference sequence). The chain's CDR3 is CSASDGTVKKLFF. CDR3 nucleotides: TGCAGTGCTAGCGATGGGACAGTAAAAAAACTGTTTTTT.

V usage is TRBV24-1 and J usage is TRBJ1-1; D gene ambiguous. The CDR3 totals 13 residues. Germline V gene sequence: CDR1 KGHDR, CDR2 SFDVKD. Trimming stripped 2 bases from V and 5 bases from J, with 8 bases between. CDR3 DNA sequence: TGTGCCACCAGTGATTCTCCGGGGACTGAAGCTTTCTTT. It specifies CATSDSPGTEAFF.

A word on this clonotype: Relative to the germline gene, one junction end is altered; a read error may explain this. The CDR3 region has the DNA TGCAGTGCAGAGAACGCAGGGGCCCCGCCCTTC. Its protein is CSAENAGAPPF. This chain joins TRBV20-1 and TRBJ1-2; possibly TRBD1 for D (6 bases). Germline CDR1 reads DFQATT; CDR2 reads SNEGSKA (reference sequence). The CDR3 covers 11 residues.

This clonotype was counted only a few times. CDR3 nucleotide sequence: TGTGCCAGCAGCGTAGCTAGGGGGGGGCCGGTCACAGATACGCAGTATTTT. It yields the protein CASSVARGGPVTDTQYF. The rearrangement links TRBV9 to TRBJ2-3; D possibly corresponds to TRBD2 (7 bases). Trimming pared 0 bases from V and 2 bases from J, leaving 16 bases between. CDR3 length equals 17 residues. Looked up from germline, CDR1 is SGDLS and CDR2 is YYNGEE.

This chain joins TRBV19 and TRBJ1-1; D is unresolved. Germline lookup yields CDR1 LNHDA and CDR2 SQIVND (reference sequence). The V gene lost 4 bases and the J gene lost 1 base, with 7 bases spanning the gap. This CDR3 contains 13 residues. The CDR3 reads CASSTGANTEAFF. The CDR3 nucleotides read TGTGCCAGTAGTACGGGCGCGAACACTGAAGCTTTCTTT.

This clonotype was detected a few times. This chain joins TRBV5-1 and TRBJ1-2, with D maybe TRBD1 (5 bases). The germline V gene has CDR1 SGHRS and CDR2 YFSETQ. This CDR3 comprises 15 residues. V lost 0 bases, J lost 8 bases, and 17 bases lay in between. The CDR3 DNA is TGCGCCAGCAGCTTGGAGCCAGAGAGGGGCAAGGGCTACACCTTC. It translates to CASSLEPERGKGYTF.

V usage is TRBV15 and J usage is TRBJ1-2; D might be TRBD1 (6 bases). V was shortened by 5 bases and J by 2 bases, with 15 bases between the two germline ends. The CDR3 is 15 amino acids. Germline assignment: CDR1 LNHNV and CDR2 YYDKDF (reference sequence). The CDR3 DNA reads as TGTGCCACCAGCGCCGGACAGAACCAAAACTATGGCTACACCTTC. Its protein product is CATSAGQNQNYGYTF.

The chain recombines TRBV18 with TRBJ1-5; D may be TRBD1 (5 bases). V gave up 1 base and J gave up 7 bases, with 14 bases separating them. Germline V gene sequence: CDR1 KGHSH, CDR2 LQKENI. This CDR3 region has 15 residues. In DNA, the CDR3 is TGTGCCAGCTCACCACTTTCAGGGCGTGGGCAGCCCCAGCATTTT. It codes for CASSPLSGRGQPQHF.

This clonotype has just a few counts. At one boundary the junction diverges from the germline segment, which might be a read error. CDR3 in amino acids: CASSLGRQLQETQYF. The CDR3 region has the DNA TGTGCTAGCAGCTTAGGGCGCCAGCTCCAAGAGACCCAGTACTTC. The chain carries TRBV7-7 and TRBJ2-5; D is ambiguous. Germline values: CDR1 SSHAT, CDR2 FNYEAQ (reference sequence). CDR3 size: 15 residues. The full variable domain, completed using reference TRBV7-7 and TRBJ2-5, is GAGVSQSPRYKVTKRGQDVTLRCDPISSHATLYWYQQALGQGPEFLTYFNYEAQPDKSGLPSDRFSAERPEGSISTLTIQRTEQRDSAMYRCASSLGRQLQETQYFGPGTRLLVL.

DNA of the CDR3: TGTGCCAGCAGCTTAGGTTGGCCCAATGAGCAGTTCTTC. Translation gives CASSLGWPNEQFF. The chain combines TRBV7-8 with TRBJ2-1, with unresolved D. Deletions cut 1 base from V and 6 bases from J, with 7 bases between. This CDR3 is built from 13 residues. Germline V CDR1 and CDR2: SGHVS, FQNEAQ.

CDR3 sequence reads: CASSPGTSYTDTQYF. The DNA of the CDR3 is TGTGCCAGCTCACCAGGGACTAGTTACACAGATACGCAGTATTTT. The V and J genes are TRBV18 and TRBJ2-3, with 8 positions matching TRBD2. The CDR3 totals 15 residues. V lost 2 bases, J lost 2 bases, and 3 bases stayed unmatched. Germline values: CDR1 KGHSH, CDR2 LQKENI.

The V call is TRBV30, the J call TRBJ2-3; D not resolved. Germline V lookup: CDR1 GTSNPN, CDR2 SVGIG (reference sequence). The CDR3 runs to 12 residues. V shed 4 bases and J shed 0 bases, with 5 bases lying between them. CDR3 region: CAWTLSTDTQYF. CDR3 DNA sequence: TGTGCCTGGACGTTGAGCACAGATACGCAGTATTTT.

The J gene is TRBJ2-1, the V gene TRBV5-1, with D unresolved. Trimming took 1 base from V and 6 from J, leaving 8 bases between them. Germline lookup yields CDR1 SGHRS and CDR2 YFSETQ. CDR3 length equals 13 residues. The CDR3 region has the DNA TGCGCCAGCAGCTTGCTTCTGGGCAATGAGCAGTTCTTC. Its translation: CASSLLLGNEQFF.

This clonotype turned up a few times. This chain uses TRBV5-1 with TRBJ2-4; weak D call: TRBD2 (5 bases). Germline V gene sequence: CDR1 SGHRS, CDR2 YFSETQ. There are 15 residues in the CDR3. V lost 2 bases and J 1 base, leaving 10 bases between the germline ends. The chain's CDR3 is CASSFVGNAKNIQYF. CDR3 nucleotide sequence: TGCGCCAGCAGCTTCGTCGGGAACGCCAAAAACATTCAGTACTTC.

CDR3 sequence reads: CASSLDRGRMNEQFF. Here the CDR3 DNA reads TGTGCCAGCAGCCTTGACAGGGGTAGAATGAATGAGCAGTTCTTC. J is TRBJ2-1 and V is TRBV6-2 or TRBV6-3; 8 bases map to TRBD1. The CDR3 has 15 amino acids. CDR1 MNHEY and CDR2 SVGEGT come from the germline V gene. Unmatched junction bases numbered 11, after V lost 6 bases and J lost 7 bases.

V is TRBV4-2 and J is TRBJ2-7, with 11 nucleotides matching TRBD2. The V and J ends lost 3 bases and 7 bases, in that order; junction bases with no gene match: 17. CDR3 length: 18 residues. Germline CDR1 LGHNA, CDR2 YNFKEQ. The DNA for the CDR3 is TGTGCCAGCAGCCAGGGGGCAAGACTAGCGGGGAGCTTGGAGGAGCAGTACTTC. This sequence encodes CASSQGARLAGSLEEQYF.

CDR3 in amino acids: CASSLAMTSGIYEQYF. The CDR3 coding sequence is TGCGCCAGCAGCTTGGCCATGACTAGCGGGATCTACGAGCAGTACTTC. V gene TRBV5-1 combines with J gene TRBJ2-7; 11 bases agree with TRBD2. Trimming cost V 0 bases and J 3 bases; bases outside gene matches: 5. Germline CDR1 is SGHRS and CDR2 is YFSETQ. This CDR3 spans 16 amino acids.

This clonotype occurred once. The V call is TRBV5-4, the J call TRBJ2-1; possible D gene TRBD2, 6 bases. CDR1 and CDR2 from the germline V gene are SGHNT and YYREEE (reference sequence). V was clipped by 3 bases and J by 2 bases, with 15 bases between them. The length of the CDR3 is 16 residues. The DNA of the CDR3 is TGTGCCAGCAGCTGGGGCCGGAGGGCCACCTACAATGAGCAGTTCTTC. This sequence encodes CASSWGRRATYNEQFF.

This clonotype has a count of ten or more. The chain joins TRBV7-9 to TRBJ2-7, with 7 bases aligning to TRBD1. The ends lost 0 bases at V and 2 bases at J; junction bases unmatched: 1. Germline V CDR1 and CDR2: SEHNR, FQNEAQ (reference sequence). The CDR3 spans 14 residues. CDR3 sequence: CASSLAQGPYEQYF. CDR3 bases: TGTGCCAGCAGCTTAGCACAGGGGCCCTACGAGCAGTACTTC. Full variable domain (remainder filled in from reference TRBV7-9 and TRBJ2-7): DTGVSQNPRHKITKRGQNVTFRCDPISEHNRLYWYRQTLGQGPEFLTYFQNEAQLEKSRLLSDRFSAERPKGSFSTLEIQRTEQGDSAMYLCASSLAQGPYEQYFGPGTRLTVT.

This clonotype was recorded a few times. V gene TRBV4-1 combines with J gene TRBJ2-2, with 7 bases matching TRBD2. With 1 base clipped from V and 0 bases from J, the junction kept 8 bases outside the gene matches. CDR1 is MGHRA, CDR2 YSYEKL, per germline. CDR3 length equals 18 residues. DNA for the CDR3: TGCGCCAGCAGCCAAGGGTTAGCGGGTTTACCGAACACCGGGGAGCTGTTTTTT. Translation: CASSQGLAGLPNTGELFF.

This clonotype was counted between two and nine times. The rearrangement links TRBV7-2 to TRBJ2-7; maybe TRBD2 (6 bases). V shed 5 bases and J shed 3 bases, with 11 bases lying between them. CDR3 size: 13 residues. Germline V gene data show CDR1 as SGHTA and CDR2 as FQGNSA. DNA for the CDR3: TGTGCCAGCAGCCTCCACGGGGGCTACGAGCAGTACTTC. Amino acid sequence: CASSLHGGYEQYF.

In this sample, this clonotype turned up many times. CDR3 DNA: TGCGCCAGCAGCTTGGGGACAGCACCCTATGGCTACACCTTC. Translating it yields CASSLGTAPYGYTF. The chain uses TRBV5-1 and TRBJ1-2, with D possibly matching TRBD1 (6 bases). Germline lookup yields CDR1 SGHRS and CDR2 YFSETQ. The CDR3 is 14 residues long. V gave up 0 bases and J gave up 4 bases, with 10 bases separating them.

There are many counts of this clonotype. The chain has TRBV7-7 and TRBJ2-2; D could derive from TRBD1 or TRBD2 (6 bases each). There are 14 residues in the CDR3. Germline loops: CDR1 SSHAT, CDR2 FNYEAQ (reference sequence). The germline V and J ends were trimmed by 5 bases and 4 bases, with 11 bases remaining between them. CDR3 sequence: CASSPGAVTGELFF. In nucleotides, the CDR3 is TGTGCCAGCAGCCCGGGGGCGGTCACCGGGGAGCTGTTTTTT.

The gene calls are TRBV20-1 and TRBJ2-6; 9 nucleotides agree with TRBD1. Germline V gene data show CDR1 as DFQATT and CDR2 as SNEGSKA (reference sequence). CDR3 length: 16 amino acids. V lost 2 bases, J lost 2 bases, and 4 bases stayed unmatched. The CDR3 sequence: CSARITGGAGANVLTF. The CDR3 bases are TGCAGTGCTAGAATTACAGGGGGCGCTGGGGCCAACGTCCTGACTTTC.

This clonotype came up many times. V gene TRBV4-1 combines with J gene TRBJ2-7, with no clear D. Germline CDR1 and CDR2: MGHRA and YSYEKL. CDR3 length: 14 amino acids. V gave up 3 bases and J gave up 2 bases, with 11 bases separating them. The CDR3 bases are TGCGCCAGCAGCCATGATAAAGGGACCTACGAGCAGTACTTC. Protein: CASSHDKGTYEQYF.